The rows below give T cell receptor beta chains drawn from one sample of a study of blood T cell repertoires in COVID-19. Some clones are missing from TCRdb's copy, which holds only in-frame ones; the method was immunoSEQ multiplex PCR. This table has about 160,000 clones, roughly 87% appearing once. Material for sequencing was PBMCs or T cells enriched from blood (not recorded which). The receptor source for this set is a woman in her forties or fifties who had recovered from COVID-19. The CDR3 runs from the conserved cysteine through the conserved F or W. The order of the fields is D gene, clone size, J gene, V gene, CDR3 length, CDR3 protein, CDR3 DNA. D genes are given only for firm matches. Only part of the rows carry a size: once, few, many, or a class if the clone is expanded.

d_gene: NA
abundance: NA
j_gene: TRBJ1-6
v_gene: TRBV7-9
len: 14
CDR3aa: CASSLYQANSPLHF
CDR3nt: TGTGCCAGCAGCTTATACCAGGCCAATTCACCCCTCCACTTT

d_gene: NA
abundance: few
j_gene: TRBJ1-2
v_gene: TRBV29-1
len: 11
CDR3aa: CSVAVLDGYTF
CDR3nt: TGCAGCGTTGCAGTCTTGGATGGCTACACCTTC

d_gene: TRBD2
abundance: once
j_gene: TRBJ2-1
v_gene: TRBV7-6
len: 15
CDR3aa: CASSATSGANNEQFF
CDR3nt: TGTGCCAGCAGCGCGACTAGCGGGGCCAACAATGAGCAGTTCTTC

d_gene: NA
abundance: NA
j_gene: TRBJ1-1
v_gene: TRBV10-3
len: 14
CDR3aa: CAISEFGPNTEAFF
CDR3nt: TGTGCCATCAGTGAGTTTGGCCCGAACACTGAAGCTTTCTTT

d_gene: NA
abundance: NA
j_gene: TRBJ2-4
v_gene: TRBV7-2
len: 15
CDR3aa: CASSLYPGLGNIQYF
CDR3nt: TGTGCCAGCAGCTTATATCCGGGTCTGGGAAACATTCAGTACTTC

d_gene: NA
abundance: NA
j_gene: TRBJ1-1
v_gene: TRBV7-2
len: 15
CDR3aa: CASSLVGGFGTEAFF
CDR3nt: TGTGCCAGCAGCTTAGTTGGGGGGTTCGGGACTGAAGCTTTCTTT

d_gene: TRBD1
abundance: NA
j_gene: TRBJ2-2
v_gene: TRBV7-8
len: 15
CDR3aa: CASSSDRGWSGELFF
CDR3nt: TGTGCCAGCAGCTCCGACAGGGGGTGGTCCGGGGAGCTGTTTTTT

d_gene: NA
abundance: NA
j_gene: TRBJ2-2
v_gene: TRBV7-2
len: 15
CDR3aa: CASSSLPLNTGELFF
CDR3nt: TGTGCCAGCAGCTCCCTCCCCCTGAACACCGGGGAGCTGTTTTTT

d_gene: TRBD1
abundance: once
j_gene: TRBJ1-1
v_gene: TRBV19
len: 16
CDR3aa: CASSIATGWMNTEAFF
CDR3nt: TGTGCCAGTAGTATTGCGACAGGGTGGATGAACACTGAAGCTTTCTTT

d_gene: NA
abundance: NA
j_gene: TRBJ1-4
v_gene: TRBV30
len: 15
CDR3aa: CAWNLGQGFNEKLFF
CDR3nt: TGTGCCTGGAATCTCGGGCAGGGCTTTAATGAAAAACTGTTTTTT

d_gene: TRBD2
abundance: NA
j_gene: TRBJ2-3
v_gene: TRBV3-1/TRBV3-2
len: 17
CDR3aa: CASSLQGLAASTDTQYF
CDR3nt: TGTGCCAGCAGCCTACAGGGACTAGCGGCTAGCACAGATACGCAGTATTTT

d_gene: NA
abundance: NA
j_gene: TRBJ1-1
v_gene: TRBV19
len: 13
CDR3aa: CASSTSVFPEAFF
CDR3nt: TGTGCCAGTAGTACCTCGGTATTCCCTGAAGCTTTCTTT

d_gene: NA
abundance: NA
j_gene: TRBJ1-2
v_gene: TRBV28
len: 13
CDR3aa: CASLMLATYGYTF
CDR3nt: TGTGCCAGCCTTATGTTGGCAACATATGGCTACACCTTC

d_gene: NA
abundance: NA
j_gene: TRBJ1-4
v_gene: TRBV15
len: 14
CDR3aa: CATSGGGTREKLFF
CDR3nt: TGTGCCACCAGCGGGGGGGGGACACGTGAAAAACTGTTTTTT

d_gene: NA
abundance: NA
j_gene: TRBJ1-1
v_gene: TRBV19
len: 16
CDR3aa: CASTPWKGGLPTEAFF
CDR3nt: TGTGCCAGTACCCCGTGGAAGGGGGGGCTTCCCACTGAAGCTTTCTTT

d_gene: TRBD2
abundance: NA
j_gene: TRBJ2-1
v_gene: TRBV4-1
len: 18
CDR3aa: CASSQERSGGSSYNEQFF
CDR3nt: TGCGCCAGCAGCCAAGAACGTTCCGGCGGGAGCTCCTACAATGAGCAGTTCTTC

d_gene: NA
abundance: NA
j_gene: TRBJ1-2
v_gene: TRBV3-1/TRBV3-2
len: 13
CDR3aa: CASSQGQAVGYTF
CDR3nt: TGTGCCAGCAGCCAAGGACAGGCGGTTGGCTACACCTTC

d_gene: NA
abundance: NA
j_gene: TRBJ2-1
v_gene: TRBV5-8
len: 14
CDR3aa: CASSLGPSYNEQFF
CDR3nt: TGTGCCAGCAGCTTGGGTCCTTCTTACAATGAGCAGTTCTTC

d_gene: NA
abundance: NA
j_gene: TRBJ2-2
v_gene: TRBV7-3
len: 15
CDR3aa: CASSLTAGNTGELFF
CDR3nt: TGTGCCAGCAGCTTAACAGCGGGTAACACCGGGGAGCTGTTTTTT

d_gene: NA
abundance: once
j_gene: TRBJ2-4
v_gene: TRBV7-9
len: 14
CDR3aa: CASSLEGATDIQYF
CDR3nt: TGTGCCAGCAGCTTGGAGGGGGCCACGGACATTCAGTACTTC

d_gene: NA
abundance: NA
j_gene: TRBJ2-2
v_gene: TRBV5-1
len: 11
CDR3aa: CASSFYGELFF
CDR3nt: TGCGCCAGCAGCTTTTACGGGGAGCTGTTTTTT

d_gene: TRBD1
abundance: NA
j_gene: TRBJ2-7
v_gene: TRBV7-3
len: 13
CDR3aa: CASSSDRGTEQYF
CDR3nt: TGTGCCAGCAGCTCCGACAGGGGGACCGAGCAGTACTTC

d_gene: NA
abundance: once
j_gene: TRBJ2-1
v_gene: TRBV5-6
len: 14
CDR3aa: CASSTETSNDEQFF
CDR3nt: TGTGCCAGCAGCACTGAAACTAGCAACGATGAGCAGTTCTTC

d_gene: TRBD2
abundance: NA
j_gene: TRBJ2-1
v_gene: TRBV6-2/TRBV6-3
len: 17
CDR3aa: CASSYTGKAGANNEQFF
CDR3nt: TGTGCCAGCAGTTATACAGGAAAAGCGGGGGCGAACAATGAGCAGTTCTTC

d_gene: TRBD1
abundance: once
j_gene: TRBJ2-1
v_gene: TRBV5-4
len: 15
CDR3aa: CASSSGQGLYNEQFF
CDR3nt: TGTGCCAGCAGCTCGGGACAGGGATTATACAATGAGCAGTTCTTC

d_gene: NA
abundance: NA
j_gene: TRBJ2-1
v_gene: TRBV5-4
len: 13
CDR3aa: CASSATGYNEQFF
CDR3nt: TGTGCCAGCAGCGCGACTGGGTACAATGAGCAGTTCTTC

d_gene: NA
abundance: NA
j_gene: TRBJ1-1
v_gene: TRBV10-3
len: 13
CDR3aa: CASSRVMNTEAFF
CDR3nt: TGTGCCAGCAGCAGGGTTATGAACACTGAAGCTTTCTTT

d_gene: NA
abundance: once
j_gene: TRBJ1-1
v_gene: TRBV3-1/TRBV3-2
len: 12
CDR3aa: CASSHTGYEAFF
CDR3nt: TGTGCCAGCAGCCATACAGGGTATGAAGCTTTCTTT

d_gene: NA
abundance: NA
j_gene: TRBJ2-7
v_gene: TRBV15
len: 16
CDR3aa: CATSASWGAGIYEQYF
CDR3nt: TGTGCCACCAGCGCCAGCTGGGGCGCTGGGATATACGAGCAGTACTTC

d_gene: NA
abundance: NA
j_gene: TRBJ1-3
v_gene: TRBV12-5
len: 16
CDR3aa: CASGDEWAYSGNTIYF
CDR3nt: TGTGCTAGTGGTGATGAATGGGCCTACTCTGGAAACACCATATATTTT

d_gene: TRBD2
abundance: NA
j_gene: TRBJ2-7
v_gene: TRBV3-1/TRBV3-2
len: 14
CDR3aa: CASSQGASGVEQYF
CDR3nt: TGTGCCAGCAGCCAAGGGGCTAGCGGAGTCGAGCAGTACTTC

d_gene: NA
abundance: NA
j_gene: TRBJ1-1
v_gene: TRBV5-1
len: 15
CDR3aa: CASSLVDSRNTEAFF
CDR3nt: TGCGCCAGCAGCTTGGTAGACAGCAGAAACACTGAAGCTTTCTTT

d_gene: NA
abundance: NA
j_gene: TRBJ1-6
v_gene: TRBV4-2
len: 15
CDR3aa: CASSQGGRGGSPLHF
CDR3nt: TGTGCCAGCAGCCAAGGTGGCAGGGGAGGGTCACCCCTCCACTTT

d_gene: TRBD1
abundance: NA
j_gene: TRBJ2-7
v_gene: TRBV11-3
len: 13
CDR3aa: CASSSGQDYEQYF
CDR3nt: TGTGCCAGCAGCTCGGGACAGGACTACGAGCAGTACTTC

d_gene: NA
abundance: NA
j_gene: TRBJ1-1
v_gene: TRBV6-1
len: 17
CDR3aa: CASSEWGTSHSNTEAFF
CDR3nt: TGTGCCAGCAGTGAATGGGGGACTTCTCATTCTAACACTGAAGCTTTCTTT

d_gene: NA
abundance: NA
j_gene: TRBJ2-1
v_gene: TRBV7-9
len: 16
CDR3aa: CASSFNQGKSYNEQLF
CDR3nt: TGTGCCAGCAGCTTCAATCAGGGGAAATCCTACAATGAGCAGCTCTTC

d_gene: NA
abundance: NA
j_gene: TRBJ2-1
v_gene: TRBV7-2
len: 13
CDR3aa: CASSSLAGQEQFF
CDR3nt: TGTGCCAGCAGCTCCCTGGCGGGACAGGAGCAGTTCTTC

d_gene: NA
abundance: NA
j_gene: TRBJ1-5
v_gene: TRBV7-9
len: 16
CDR3aa: CASSLEGRGKDQPQHF
CDR3nt: TGTGCCAGCAGTTTAGAGGGCCGGGGGAAGGATCAGCCCCAGCATTTT

d_gene: TRBD2
abundance: NA
j_gene: TRBJ2-1
v_gene: TRBV5-4
len: 20
CDR3aa: CASSSPGGSGKGGSYNEQFF
CDR3nt: TGTGCCAGCAGCTCCCCCGGAGGTAGCGGGAAAGGTGGTTCCTACAATGAGCAGTTCTTC

d_gene: TRBD1
abundance: NA
j_gene: TRBJ1-6
v_gene: TRBV28
len: 15
CDR3aa: CASSRDRGLDSPLHF
CDR3nt: TGTGCCAGCAGCCGGGACAGGGGGTTGGATTCACCCCTCCACTTT

d_gene: TRBD1
abundance: NA
j_gene: TRBJ2-7
v_gene: TRBV6-6
len: 15
CDR3aa: CASSYSQGASYEQYF
CDR3nt: TGTGCCAGCAGTTACTCACAGGGGGCATCCTACGAGCAGTACTTC

d_gene: TRBD1
abundance: NA
j_gene: TRBJ2-7
v_gene: TRBV4-1
len: 14
CDR3aa: CASSPGTGDYEQYF
CDR3nt: TGCGCCAGCAGCCCCGGGACAGGGGATTACGAGCAGTACTTC

d_gene: TRBD2
abundance: few
j_gene: TRBJ2-7
v_gene: TRBV11-2
len: 15
CDR3aa: CASSPAGSGSYEQYF
CDR3nt: TGTGCCAGCAGCCCTGCGGGGAGCGGGAGTTACGAGCAGTACTTC

d_gene: NA
abundance: NA
j_gene: TRBJ2-3
v_gene: TRBV5-6
len: 13
CDR3aa: CASSLPGSDTQYF
CDR3nt: TGTGCCAGCAGCTTGCCGGGGTCAGATACGCAGTATTTT

d_gene: TRBD1
abundance: NA
j_gene: TRBJ2-4
v_gene: TRBV19
len: 12
CDR3aa: CATTDRVDIQYF
CDR3nt: TGTGCCACCACAGACAGGGTGGACATTCAGTACTTC

d_gene: NA
abundance: NA
j_gene: TRBJ2-3
v_gene: TRBV4-1
len: 16
CDR3aa: CASSQDPGGVTDTQYF
CDR3nt: TGCGCCAGCAGCCAAGATCCCGGCGGAGTTACAGATACGCAGTATTTT

d_gene: TRBD1
abundance: NA
j_gene: TRBJ1-2
v_gene: TRBV6-5
len: 13
CDR3aa: CASSQQGNYGYTF
CDR3nt: TGTGCCAGCAGTCAACAGGGGAACTATGGCTACACCTTC

d_gene: TRBD2
abundance: NA
j_gene: TRBJ2-3
v_gene: TRBV29-1
len: 15
CDR3aa: CSVSERLASTDTQYF
CDR3nt: TGCAGCGTGTCGGAAAGACTAGCGAGCACAGATACGCAGTATTTT

d_gene: TRBD1
abundance: NA
j_gene: TRBJ1-2
v_gene: TRBV27
len: 15
CDR3aa: CASSGQGLANYGYTF
CDR3nt: TGTGCCAGCAGCGGACAGGGATTAGCTAACTATGGCTACACCTTC

d_gene: NA
abundance: NA
j_gene: TRBJ1-1
v_gene: TRBV28
len: 17
CDR3aa: CASRARATGLMNTEAFF
CDR3nt: TGTGCCAGCAGAGCCAGGGCGACAGGCCTTATGAACACTGAAGCTTTCTTT

d_gene: TRBD2
abundance: NA
j_gene: TRBJ2-1
v_gene: TRBV28
len: 15
CDR3aa: CASRSPGGSRDEQFF
CDR3nt: TGTGCCAGCAGATCTCCGGGCGGGAGTCGTGATGAGCAGTTCTTC

d_gene: TRBD2
abundance: once
j_gene: TRBJ2-5
v_gene: TRBV6-5
len: 14
CDR3aa: CASSYSAGEETQYF
CDR3nt: TGTGCCAGCAGTTACTCTGCGGGAGAAGAGACCCAGTACTTC